This T cell receptor beta chain is drawn from a study of spatial heterogeneity in lung cancer. Points from the study as a whole: Higher tumor mutation counts went along with higher counts of expanded intratumoral alpha and beta TCRs.

Points on this clonotype: Its antigen is not identified.

TCRdb reanalysed the 5' RACE reads using MiXCR and keeps one entry per CDR3 protein. The top ten hold 20% to 30% of the sample, which has 4,100 or so distinct CDR3 sequences, 6% to 9% seen once. As for time point: sample taken at primary tumor resection. CDR1 is SGHDT, CDR2 YYEEEE, per germline. Trimming took off 6 bases at V and 4 bases at J, with 19 bases between the two ends. The CDR3 is made up of 15 amino acids. The receptor comes from a male donor with early-stage non-small cell lung cancer. This chain links TRBV5-6 with TRBJ1-1; D is perhaps TRBD1 (5 bases). The starting material was lung tumor tissue, obtained at surgery. CDR3 region: CASMGGGPPGTEAFF. CDR3 in DNA: TGTGCCAGCATGGGGGGAGGCCCCCCGGGCACTGAAGCTTTCTTT.